This T cell receptor (beta chain) originates from a study of T cell responses to AZD1222 COVID-19 vaccine. Study-level points and caveats: Seropositive AZD1222 recipients at baseline numbered only 5 or 6. Regions left unmutated in variants are reportedly the target of nearly half of spike-specific TCRs.

Profiled with immunoSEQ multiplex PCR; TCRdb holds only in-frame clones, not every one. The sample contains around 170,000 clones, around 93% of which appear only once. Comment on this clone: Its specificity is unknown.

The CDR3 consists of 14 residues. After removal of 3 bases from V and 0 bases from J, the junction contained 3 bases not matched to a gene. CDR1 and CDR2 (germline): SGHDT, YYEEEE. The chain joins TRBV5-6 to TRBJ2-7; 7 bases are shared with TRBD2. The clonotype comes from an adult in good health. Sample: peripheral blood, taken on day 0 of AZD1222 vaccination. CDR3: CASSWGTTSYEQYF. The CDR3 nucleotides are TGTGCCAGCAGCTGGGGGACTACCTCCTACGAGCAGTACTTC.